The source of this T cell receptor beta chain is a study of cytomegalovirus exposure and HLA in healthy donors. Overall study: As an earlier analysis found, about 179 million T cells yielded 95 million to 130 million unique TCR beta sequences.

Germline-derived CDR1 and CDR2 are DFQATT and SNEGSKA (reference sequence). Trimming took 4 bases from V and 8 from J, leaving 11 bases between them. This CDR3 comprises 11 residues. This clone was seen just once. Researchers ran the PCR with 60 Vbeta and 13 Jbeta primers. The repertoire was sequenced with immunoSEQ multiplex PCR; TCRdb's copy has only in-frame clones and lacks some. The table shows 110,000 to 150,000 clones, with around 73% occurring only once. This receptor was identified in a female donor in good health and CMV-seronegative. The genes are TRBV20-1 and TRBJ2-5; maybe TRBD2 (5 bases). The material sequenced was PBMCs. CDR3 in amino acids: CSAKNLATQYF. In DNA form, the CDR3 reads TGCAGTGCTAAAAATCTAGCTACCCAGTACTTC.